This T cell receptor (beta chain) was sequenced in a study of T cells after yellow fever vaccination. Trimming removed 2 bases at V and 0 bases at J, with 6 bases between. The germline gives CDR1 DFQATT, CDR2 SNEGSKA (reference sequence). The length of the CDR3 is 13 residues. Notes on this clonotype: Its specificity is unknown.

Study-wide results and limits: Clones that expanded after primary vaccination mostly reappeared after the booster (96% CD4, 88% CD8). The secondary T-cell response peaked on day 5, not day 15, but was weaker.

The TCR cDNA carried a universal primer site and UMIs from 5'RACE template switching. TCRdb re-called the 5' RACE reads with MiXCR, one entry per CDR3 protein. The sample lists a few hundred thousand distinct CDR3 sequences, about 4% occurring once. Sample: PBMCs, taken 5 days after the yellow fever booster vaccination. The TCR comes from a man between 18 and 29 years old who received the YFV17D yellow fever vaccine. The chain recombines TRBV20-1 with TRBJ2-3; unclear D gene. The CDR3 DNA is TGCAGTGCTAGAACGACGAGCACAGATACGCAGTATTTT. Its translation is CSARTTSTDTQYF.